This T cell receptor beta chain was obtained from a study of blood T cell repertoires in COVID-19. Study-level background: The United States, Italy and Spain provided the acute and convalescent COVID-19 samples. PBMCs, B-cell-depleted T cells, or T cells were the source of the cDNA or gDNA that made up the material.

The table came from immunoSEQ multiplex PCR; TCRdb's copy has only in-frame clones and leaves some out. The sample has some 150,000 clones, under 90% seen once. This CDR3 is 15 amino acids long. V lost 7 bases, J lost 3 bases, and 17 bases lay in between. CDR1 MNHEY and CDR2 SMNVEV come from the germline V gene (reference sequence). This TCR came from a man aged 55 to 70 with acute or convalescent COVID-19. V gene TRBV27 combines with J gene TRBJ2-3; D might be TRBD2 (7 bases). The sequenced sample consisted of peripheral blood. Written as DNA, the CDR3 is TGTGCCAGCACCACCGCGGGGGCGGGGACAGATACGCAGTATTTT. Its protein is CASTTAGAGTDTQYF.